Shown below are 11 T cell receptor beta chains from a single sample sequenced in a study of T cell responses to AZD1222 COVID-19 vaccine. Assay: immunoSEQ multiplex PCR; the TCRdb copy retains only in-frame clones and omits some. Here the sample spans approximately 120,000 clones, 93% being singletons. The sample in question was peripheral blood, obtained on day 0 of AZD1222 vaccination. These receptors all stem from an adult in good health.

This sequence joins TRBV9 and TRBJ2-7, with D unresolved. The CDR3 extends over 14 amino acids. The V gene's germline CDR1 is SGDLS and CDR2 YYNGEE. Trimming left V 0 bases short and J 4 bases short, with 11 bases between. CDR3 in DNA: TGTGCCAGCAGCGTAGATACTTCTAGGTACGAGCAGTACTTC. Translation: CASSVDTSRYEQYF.

This chain connects TRBV27 to TRBJ2-3, with 8 bases aligning to TRBD1. The CDR3 loop spans 13 amino acids. The V and J ends lost 8 bases and 0 bases, in that order; junction bases with no gene match: 1. CDR1 is MNHEY, CDR2 SMNVEV, per germline (reference sequence). The CDR3 here is CASRDRSTDTQYF. CDR3 sequence (DNA): TGTGCCAGCCGGGACAGGAGCACAGATACGCAGTATTTT.

This chain links TRBV6-5 with TRBJ2-5; D is possibly TRBD1 or TRBD2 (6 bases each). This CDR3 region has 15 residues. V gave up 6 bases and J gave up 5 bases, with 19 bases separating them. The germline CDR1 and CDR2 sequences are MNHEY and SVGAGI. The CDR3 DNA is TGTGCCAGCAGCCGGGAGACAGGTCCCTGGGAGACCCAGTACTTC. Its translation: CASSRETGPWETQYF.

The chain carries TRBV10-3 and TRBJ1-1; 7 nucleotides agree with TRBD1. CDR3 length equals 15 residues. The V and J ends lost 6 bases and 0 bases, in that order; junction bases with no gene match: 7. Germline V lookup: CDR1 ENHRY, CDR2 SYGVKD. For the CDR3, the DNA is TGTGCCATCAGCCCGACAGGGACCCTGAACACTGAAGCTTTCTTT. Protein product: CAISPTGTLNTEAFF.

The rearrangement joins TRBV13 to TRBJ1-2; D gene ambiguous. CDR1 and CDR2 (germline): PRHDT, FYEKMQ (reference sequence). Between the trimmed V and J ends, which lost 2 bases and 6 bases, there was a span of 16 bases. The CDR3 covers 15 residues. The CDR3, as DNA: TGTGCCAGCAGCTTAAGAGGTGGGCAGACTGATGGCTACACCTTC. Amino acid sequence: CASSLRGGQTDGYTF.

This clone was detected once. V is TRBV4-3 and J is TRBJ2-1, with TRBD2 matching 11 bases. Trimming removed 0 bases from V and 4 bases from J; junction bases left unmatched: 5. CDR1 is LGHNA, CDR2 YSLEER, per germline. The CDR3 length is 17 residues. In DNA, the CDR3 is TGCGCCAGCAGCCAAGATGAGGGACTAGCGGCTTACAATGAGCAGTTCTTC. Its translation is CASSQDEGLAAYNEQFF.

The J gene is TRBJ1-6, the V gene TRBV5-4, with D tentatively TRBD1 (6 bases). The CDR3 sequence is 14 residues long. Deletions cut 2 bases from V and 7 bases from J, with 10 bases between. CDR1 is SGHNT and CDR2 is YYREEE in the germline V gene (reference sequence). CDR3 DNA: TGTGCCAGCAGCTTACAGGGCTTCAATTCACCCCTCCACTTT. Amino acid sequence: CASSLQGFNSPLHF.

V usage is TRBV5-1 and J usage is TRBJ1-5; D is possibly TRBD1 (5 bases). The length of the CDR3 is 16 residues. Germline CDR1 reads SGHRS; CDR2 reads YFSETQ. V lost 5 bases, J lost 1 base, and 16 bases lay in between. The CDR3 protein is CASRAGDFGSNQPQHF. The CDR3 bases are TGCGCCAGCAGGGCGGGGGACTTCGGGAGCAATCAGCCCCAGCATTTT.

This clone was picked up one time. This rearrangement joins TRBV7-2 to TRBJ2-7; no clear D. The V gene's germline CDR1 is SGHTA and CDR2 FQGNSA. The germline V and J ends were trimmed by 1 base and 2 bases, with 6 bases remaining between them. The CDR3 consists of 13 residues. Here the CDR3 DNA reads TGTGCCAGCAGCTTAGAAAGGACCTACGAGCAGTACTTC. Its protein product is CASSLERTYEQYF.

This rearrangement joins TRBV19 to TRBJ2-3; the match to TRBD2 covers 9 bases. This CDR3 contains 15 residues. After removal of 3 bases from V and 6 bases from J, the junction contained 7 bases not matched to a gene. Germline V lookup: CDR1 LNHDA, CDR2 SQIVND (reference sequence). CDR3 DNA sequence: TGTGCCAGTAGTATCGGTAGCGGGAGCCGGGATACGCAGTATTTT. Translation: CASSIGSGSRDTQYF.

A few counts support this clone. The chain combines TRBV30 with TRBJ2-1; the match to TRBD2 covers 7 bases. The CDR3 loop spans 13 amino acids. The trim removed 3 bases at V and 9 bases at J, leaving 8 bases unmatched. CDR1 is GTSNPN, CDR2 SVGIG, per germline (reference sequence). CDR3 sequence reads: CAWRASGSREQFF. DNA of the CDR3: TGTGCCTGGAGAGCTAGCGGCAGCCGTGAGCAGTTCTTC.